The sequence of this T cell receptor beta chain was determined in a study of PD-1 blockade in classical Hodgkin lymphoma. Sequencing used immunoSEQ multiplex PCR; TCRdb keeps in-frame clones, though not all of them. The sample consists of roughly 41,000 clones, 55% to 70% of them appearing once. Study-level results: At C4D1, TCR diversity had climbed significantly for CD4+ cells, though not for CD8+ cells. Newly diagnosed patients were reported to exhibit reduced baseline TCR diversity relative to healthy donors. The diversity seen at baseline in complete responders resembled that of newly diagnosed patients.

Time point described: cycle 4 day 1 (C4D1), after 5 to 7 weeks of nivolumab. Each patient's relapse followed autologous stem cell transplantation, and brentuximab vedotin exposure varied. With regard to this clone: Its antigen is currently unknown.

This CDR3 has 16 residues. The V and J ends lost 4 bases and 6 bases, in that order; junction bases with no gene match: 10. The germline V gene has CDR1 MDHEN and CDR2 SYDVKM. The source was peripheral blood mononuclear cells (PBMCs), collected before the fourth cycle of nivolumab. This sequence joins TRBV28 and TRBJ2-3; 10 bases line up with TRBD2. The receptor was derived from a human donor with classical Hodgkin lymphoma. This CDR3 is CASSSITSGDFDTQYF. In nucleotides, the CDR3 is TGTGCCAGCAGTTCCATCACTAGCGGGGACTTCGATACGCAGTATTTT.